This TCR beta chain was identified during a study of T cells in narcolepsy (dated by TCRdb to 2016 to 2018). Study-wide context: Patients with narcolepsy type 1 or type 2 (NT1, NT2) and healthy control donors were enrolled in the study. To look for autoreactive T cells in narcolepsy patients that target self-antigens of hypocretin neurons (hypocretin, TRIB2), the study used TCR Vbeta sequencing to follow clonotypes in blood and CSF. What the authors observed across the whole study: Patients and controls had comparable numbers of sequenced blood memory CD4+ clonotypes, averaging about 37,000 and 33,000, respectively. Certain blood memory CD4+ repertoires from patients and controls had no sequences that matched autoreactive T cell clones. Plots comparing CSF and blood CD4+ T cell clonotypes from the same patient highlighted HCRT-specific and TRIB2-specific autoreactive clonotypes. According to the report, autoreactive clonotypes were detected serially in the blood of the same patients and of different patients, but not in healthy controls.

Trimming takes 0 bases off V and 4 bases off J; junction bases not matched to a gene: 11. Including the terminal cysteine and phenylalanine, the CDR3 comprises 17 residues. Only the CDR3 DNA is retained, 51 bases long and in frame from the first base. For CDR1 and CDR2, the germline V gene lists SGHRS and YFSETQ. For TCR Vbeta sequencing, memory CD4+ T cells were sorted ex vivo from the peripheral blood of both healthy controls and narcolepsy patients. This clone was recorded a few times. The antigen it binds to is not known. Per-nucleotide qualities are absent, and no much larger clonotype sits a single base away. The receptor library was made with the immunoSEQ multiplex PCR assay. The immuneACCESS repertoire file appears here via TCRdb, limited to in-frame rearrangements. These files lack a portion of the clones; in checked studies, under half of the deficit traces to unresolved V genes, and the cause of the others is not known. In all, the sample holds about 32,000 clones, and roughly 80% of those were seen once. Under 5% of the sample is held by the ten biggest clonotypes.

The TCR sequence derives from a human donor in good health. The rearrangement joined TRBV5-1 to TRBJ2-7; 9 central nucleotides agree with TRBD1. The source material was memory (CD45RA-) CD4+ T cells from blood. The sample's cell subset or site label, in plain terms: memory T cells sorted ex vivo from peripheral blood. The encoded CDR3 is CASSLAAGSGQGYEQYF. Here is the DNA: TGCGCCAGCAGCTTGGCGGCGGGCTCGGGACAGGGTTACGAGCAGTACTTC. Reference TRBV5-1 and TRBJ2-7 proteins supply the regions before and after the CDR3; the full variable domain is: KAGVTQTPRYLIKTRGQQVTLSCSPISGHRSVSWYQQTPGQGLQFLFEYFSETQRNKGNFPGRFSGRQFSNSRSEMNVSTLELGDSALYLCASSLAAGSGQGYEQYFGPGTRLTVT.